Only one count was recorded for the clone carrying this TCR beta chain. The antigen is undetermined. Treatment described: oral pan-JAK inhibitor, 5-10 mg twice daily. Sequencing templates came from extracted RNA that was reverse transcribed into cDNA. The table came from immunoSEQ multiplex PCR; TCRdb's copy has only in-frame clones and leaves some out. The sample contains over 150,000 clones, roughly 64% of which appear only once. This entry belongs to a study of CD8+ T cells in alopecia areata. Study summary: Dosing with tofacitinib proceeded for 6 to 18 months, followed by 6 months off drug. Scalp area affected, as a percentage, set the severity score of treated patients.

Regarding the study as a whole: Sequences from scalp samples also cover resident alphabeta T cells of normal skin.

This CDR3 contains 14 residues. Germline CDR1 and CDR2: SGHTA and FQGNSA. The trim removed 4 bases at V and 0 bases at J, leaving 0 bases unmatched. This chain connects TRBV7-2 to TRBJ2-7; 10 bases align to TRBD2. Sequenced material: CD4+ T cells sorted from blood, taken at week 24, from a patient treated with tofacitinib. The source is a human donor with alopecia areata. The chain's CDR3 is CASSWTSGSYEQYF. As DNA, the CDR3 is TGTGCCAGCAGCTGGACTAGCGGCTCCTACGAGCAGTACTTC.